The next 11 T cell receptor beta chains were all read from a single sample in a study of cytomegalovirus exposure and HLA in healthy donors. This PCR relied on a set of 60 Vbeta primers and 13 Jbeta primers. Profiled with immunoSEQ multiplex PCR; TCRdb holds only in-frame clones, not every one. The repertoire table contains around 130,000 clones. Sequenced input: PBMCs. Receptors were obtained from a woman aged 55-69 years in good health and CMV-seronegative.

The chain recombines TRBV2 with TRBJ1-2; possibly TRBD1 for D (5 bases). The germline gives CDR1 SNHLY, CDR2 FYNNEI. Trimming cost V 3 bases and J 5 bases, with 13 bases left between them. The CDR3 loop spans 14 amino acids. DNA for the CDR3: TGTGCCAGCAGTGAGGGGCACTCCCGTTATGGCTACACCTTC. This sequence encodes CASSEGHSRYGYTF.

The chain carries TRBV2 and TRBJ2-1; D is perhaps TRBD1 (6 bases). The CDR3 sequence is 17 residues long. Per the germline V gene, CDR1 is SNHLY and CDR2 is FYNNEI. Deletions cut 2 bases from V and 7 bases from J, with 21 bases between. CDR3 bases: TGTGCCAGCAGTGAAACAGGGCGCAGTCGTATAAGGAATGAGCAGTTCTTC. This sequence encodes CASSETGRSRIRNEQFF.

The V gene is TRBV7-3, the J gene TRBJ2-3; TRBD2 agrees at 10 bases. Trimming at V came to 6 bases and at J to 4 bases, leaving 4 bases not matched to a gene. The CDR3 length is 14 residues. Germline values: CDR1 SGHTA, CDR2 FQGTGA. DNA for the CDR3: TGTGCCAGCAGAACAACTAGCGGGGCAGATACGCAGTATTTT. This gives the protein CASRTTSGADTQYF.

V and J are TRBV5-6 and TRBJ1-4; D is perhaps TRBD1 (5 bases). CDR3 length equals 14 residues. From germline, CDR1 is SGHDT and CDR2 YYEEEE. The V and J ends lost 2 bases and 12 bases respectively, with 17 bases between them. CDR3 bases: TGTGCCAGCAGCTTTAATATGGGCCGCAGGGAACTGTTTTTT. Protein: CASSFNMGRRELFF.

The rearrangement joins TRBV11-2 to TRBJ1-1; no reliable D call. CDR1 is SGHAT and CDR2 is FQNNGV in the germline V gene. CDR3 length: 12 amino acids. V lost 6 bases to trimming and J lost 1 base, with 6 bases between them. CDR3 bases: TGTGCCAGCAGGGAGACGAACACTGAAGCTTTCTTT. This gives the protein CASRETNTEAFF.

This chain connects TRBV10-3 to TRBJ2-2; tentative D call: TRBD1 (6 bases). Germline lookup yields CDR1 ENHRY and CDR2 SYGVKD. Trimming took 4 bases from V and 6 from J, leaving 6 bases between them. CDR3 size: 12 residues. The CDR3 protein is CAISAGAGELFF. The DNA for the CDR3 is TGTGCCATCAGTGCAGGGGCCGGGGAGCTGTTTTTT.

DNA for the CDR3: TGCAGCGTTGCCAGGGAGGGTTCTGAAGCTTTCTTT. It encodes CSVAREGSEAFF. The gene calls are TRBV29-1 and TRBJ1-1, with a weak D call TRBD1 (5 bases). Germline V gene sequence: CDR1 SQVTM, CDR2 ANQGSEA. The length of the CDR3 is 12 residues. Trimming removed 4 bases at V and 6 bases at J, with 12 bases between.

V is TRBV6-1 and J is TRBJ2-7; 10 positions agree with TRBD2. Losses at the gene ends were 4 bases for V and 1 base for J; bases not matched to a gene: 4. Germline CDR1 and CDR2: MNHNS and SASEGT. The CDR3 runs to 15 residues. CDR3 sequence reads: CASSGASGGSYEQYF. The CDR3 DNA is TGTGCCAGCAGTGGGGCTAGCGGGGGTTCCTACGAGCAGTACTTC.

The chain joins TRBV30 to TRBJ1-2; 8 bases align to TRBD1. J gave up 9 bases and V 5 bases, and 2 bases lay outside the gene matches. The CDR3 is made up of 10 amino acids. Germline V gene lookup returns CDR1 GTSNPN and CDR2 SVGIG (reference sequence). In DNA, the CDR3 is TGTGCCTGGGGACAGGGAAGCTACACCTTC. Translating it yields CAWGQGSYTF.

This rearrangement joins TRBV10-2 to TRBJ1-1; unclear D gene. Deletions cut 2 bases from V and 1 base from J, with 8 bases between. This CDR3 is 14 amino acids long. Germline V gives CDR1 WSHSY, CDR2 SAAADI. The CDR3 DNA follows: TGCGCCAGCAGTGAGGACATGGAGAACACTGAAGCTTTCTTT. Translation: CASSEDMENTEAFF.

This chain connects TRBV28 to TRBJ1-6; 10 nucleotides agree with TRBD1. CDR3 size: 15 residues. Per germline, CDR1 MDHEN and CDR2 SYDVKM. V was clipped by 3 bases and J by 7 bases; unmatched bases: 3. The CDR3 DNA reads TGTGCCAGCAGTTTGGGGGACAGGGGAAATTCACCCCTCCACTTT. This gives the protein CASSLGDRGNSPLHF. Looking up the rest from reference TRBV28 and TRBJ1-6 gives the full variable domain: DVKVTQSSRYLVKRTGEKVFLECVQDMDHENMFWYRQDPGLGLRLIYFSYDVKMKEKGDIPEGYSVSREKKERFSLILESASTNQTSMYLCASSLGDRGNSPLHFGNGTRLTVT.